Listed here are 5 T cell receptor beta chains from one sample, sequenced in a study of tumor-infiltrating lymphocytes in primary liver carcinoma (dated by TCRdb to 2015 to 2018). Blood RNA was extracted from unsorted whole blood with TRIzol reagent; germline DNA came from the DNeasy Blood & Tissue kit. Data came from an Illumina HiSeq 2500. A constant-region primer and ProtoScript II reverse transcriptase were used to reverse-transcribe TCRbeta-specific cDNA from about 500 ng total RNA. Three nested multiplex PCR rounds, following a slightly modified ARM-PCR procedure, were used to build the TCRbeta libraries. The first two PCR rounds used multiplex TRBV1-TRBV30 forward primers with a Cbeta reverse primer, each for about 10 cycles. TCRdb took the public reads, trimmed them with fastp at Q25, ran MiXCR for clone calling and kept in-frame beta chains. For every CDR3 protein sequence, its rows merge into one entry that carries the most common genes and DNA. Counted in this sample were approximately 340,000 distinct CDR3 sequences; almost 65% of them appeared once. Jointly, the top ten make up about 6.3% of the sample.

The sample consisted of peripheral blood. All receptors derive from a man aged 40-55 years with primary liver carcinoma and hepatitis B virus infection.

This chain joins TRBV11-2 and TRBJ2-1; 12 bases are a match to TRBD2. V trimming: 4 bases; J trimming: 16 bases; junction bases outside the gene matches: 14. The CDR3 runs to 15 residues. Germline V gene data show CDR1 as SGHAT and CDR2 as FQNNGV. The CDR3 here is CASSSLAGGDNGHFF. Written as DNA, the CDR3 is TGTGCCAGCAGCTCTCTAGCGGGAGGGGACAATGGGCACTTCTTC.

A word on this clonotype: A much larger clone sits a single nucleotide away, making a read error possible. V and J are TRBV4-1 and TRBJ1-5, with D perhaps matching TRBD1 (6 bases). Germline-derived CDR1 and CDR2 are MGHRA and YSYEKL. This CDR3 is built from 15 residues. Trimming pared 1 base from V and 3 bases from J, leaving 10 bases between. The CDR3 loop is CASSQGQGINQPQHF. Here the CDR3 DNA reads TGCGCCAGCAGCCAAGGGCAGGGGATCAATCAGCCCCAGCATTTT.

This clonotype appeared many times. This chain uses TRBV6-2 or TRBV6-3 with TRBJ2-7; 7 nucleotides align to TRBD1. This CDR3 is 13 amino acids long. The trim removed 6 bases at V and 3 bases at J, leaving 5 bases unmatched. Germline values: CDR1 MNHEY, CDR2 SVGEGT. The CDR3 nucleotides read TGTGCCAGCAGGGGGACAGCCAACTACGAGCAGTACTTC. Its protein product is CASRGTANYEQYF.

A remark on this clonotype: At one of its ends the junction is not consistent with the germline gene, which may arise from a read error. The rearrangement joins TRBV11-3 to TRBJ2-1; unclear D gene. Germline V gene lookup returns CDR1 SGHNT and CDR2 YENEEA. This CDR3 is 16 amino acids long. The chain's CDR3 is CASGLWFATSCNEQFF. The CDR3 nucleotides read TGTGCCAGCGGCTTATGGTTCGCGACCTCCTGCAATGAGCAGTTCTTC.

V is TRBV29-1 and J is TRBJ2-7; D unclear. Trimming took 4 bases from V and 7 from J, leaving 17 bases between them. Germline assignment: CDR1 SQVTM and CDR2 ANQGSEA. The CDR3 contains 13 residues. The DNA for the CDR3 is TGCAGCGTTGTGGGTACAGAGGCCTGGGAGCAGTACTTC. The encoded protein is CSVVGTEAWEQYF.